Presented here are 24 T cell receptor beta chains from one specimen sequenced in a study of a mutant IDH1 vaccine in newly diagnosed glioma. Using immunoSEQ multiplex PCR, the repertoire was profiled, and TCRdb retains in-frame clones only, with some absent. Here the sample spans tens of thousands of clones, less than 90% being singletons. Antigens for these TCRs are unknown. Noted time point: week 35, safety follow-up. The content of each vaccine dose was 300 ug of mutant IDH1 20-mer peptide, and topical imiquimod accompanied it. Sequenced material: PBMCs, taken from a glioma patient whose treatment included an IDH1 peptide vaccine. Every receptor here comes from a man younger than 40 with glioma.

The J gene is TRBJ1-5, the V gene TRBV28; 8 nucleotides match TRBD1. Germline V gene sequence: CDR1 MDHEN, CDR2 SYDVKM. With 3 bases clipped from V and 3 bases from J, the junction kept 4 bases outside the gene matches. CDR3 length: 15 residues. In nucleotides, the CDR3 is TGTGCCAGCAGTTTGACAGGGGCGTTCAATCAGCCCCAGCATTTT. Translation gives CASSLTGAFNQPQHF. Variable domain in full (rest from reference TRBV28 and TRBJ1-5): DVKVTQSSRYLVKRTGEKVFLECVQDMDHENMFWYRQDPGLGLRLIYFSYDVKMKEKGDIPEGYSVSREKKERFSLILESASTNQTSMYLCASSLTGAFNQPQHFGDGTRLSIL.

This clone was picked up a small number of times. V is TRBV6-5 and J is TRBJ1-1, with D tentatively TRBD1 (5 bases). The CDR3 has 15 residues. Trimming stripped 0 bases from V and 1 base from J, with 9 bases between. Germline V gene sequence: CDR1 MNHEY, CDR2 SVGAGI. DNA of the CDR3: TGTGCCAGCAGTTACTCGCTCCAGGGGAACACTGAAGCTTTCTTT. This sequence encodes CASSYSLQGNTEAFF.

The chain carries TRBV6-5 and TRBJ2-1, with D maybe TRBD2 (6 bases). Per the germline V gene, CDR1 is MNHEY and CDR2 is SVGAGI. The V and J ends lost 4 bases and 3 bases respectively, with 13 bases between them. The CDR3 consists of 15 residues. The CDR3, as DNA: TGTGCCAGCAGTTCGGGAGTGACAGTCTACAATGAGCAGTTCTTC. Amino acid sequence: CASSSGVTVYNEQFF.

V and J are TRBV18 and TRBJ1-2; 7 bases fit TRBD1. CDR3 length: 14 amino acids. The junction had 4 bases not matched to a gene; V was cut back by 3 bases and J by 3 bases. The V gene's germline CDR1 is KGHSH and CDR2 LQKENI. The CDR3 DNA reads TGTGCCAGCTCACCGGGACAGAGGGACTATGGCTACACCTTC. It yields the protein CASSPGQRDYGYTF.

This chain joins TRBV7-7 and TRBJ1-2; the D is unclear. V dropped 10 bases and J dropped 3 bases, with 9 bases sitting between them. The CDR3 has 11 amino acids. Per the germline V gene, CDR1 is SSHAT and CDR2 is FNYEAQ (reference sequence). CDR3 nucleotides: TGTGCCATTGGTGCGGACTATGGCTACACCTTC. It specifies CAIGADYGYTF.

The rearrangement joins TRBV18 to TRBJ1-5, with TRBD1 matching 8 bases. Per the germline V gene, CDR1 is KGHSH and CDR2 is LQKENI. V gave up 3 bases and J gave up 2 bases; unmatched junction bases: 3. This CDR3 spans 15 amino acids. The CDR3, as DNA: TGTGCCAGCTCACCTCCGGGACAGGGCAATCAGCCCCAGCATTTT. This codes for CASSPPGQGNQPQHF.

A few counts support this clone. The rearrangement links TRBV5-6 to TRBJ1-6, with D perhaps TRBD1 (6 bases). V was clipped by 3 bases and J by 11 bases, with 15 bases between them. This CDR3 has 14 amino acids. From germline, CDR1 is SGHDT and CDR2 YYEEEE. The DNA for the CDR3 is TGTGCCAGCAGCTCCCTGGGACAACTGGCACCCCTCCACTTT. Its protein is CASSSLGQLAPLHF.

V gene TRBV5-1 combines with J gene TRBJ1-3; maybe TRBD1 (5 bases). The V gene's germline CDR1 is SGHRS and CDR2 YFSETQ. The CDR3 totals 16 residues. V lost 0 bases to trimming and J lost 0 bases, with 10 bases between them. In DNA, the CDR3 is TGCGCCAGCAGCTTGGTCGACAGTCGCTCTGGAAACACCATATATTTT. This sequence encodes CASSLVDSRSGNTIYF.

This chain uses TRBV7-9 with TRBJ2-7; 9 bases map to TRBD1. The CDR3 sequence is 14 residues long. The germline V gene has CDR1 SEHNR and CDR2 FQNEAQ (reference sequence). Losses at the gene ends were 3 bases for V and 4 bases for J; bases not matched to a gene: 4. The CDR3 nucleotides read TGTGCCAGCAGCTTCGACAGGGGGTTATACGAGCAGTACTTC. Residues: CASSFDRGLYEQYF.

This clone has only a few counts. This chain connects TRBV18 to TRBJ1-1; unclear D gene. V dropped 2 bases and J dropped 7 bases, with 8 bases sitting between them. The CDR3 has 12 residues. Germline-derived CDR1 and CDR2 are KGHSH and LQKENI. The CDR3, as DNA: TGTGCCAGCTCACCAACAAAGGGTGAAGCTTTCTTT. Its protein product is CASSPTKGEAFF.

The chain joins TRBV6-1 to TRBJ2-2; 10 nucleotides match TRBD1. This CDR3 spans 17 amino acids. The junction had 8 bases not matched to a gene; V was cut back by 2 bases and J by 5 bases. Germline CDR1 and CDR2: MNHNS and SASEGT. The CDR3 is CASSERQTGGITGELFF. CDR3 in DNA: TGTGCCAGCAGTGAACGACAGACAGGGGGCATTACCGGGGAGCTGTTTTTT.

The gene calls are TRBV5-1 and TRBJ2-7; the D gene could be TRBD1 or TRBD2 (5 bases each). The V gene lost 4 bases and the J gene lost 0 bases, with 11 bases spanning the gap. Germline V gene sequence: CDR1 SGHRS, CDR2 YFSETQ. This CDR3 is 14 amino acids long. In nucleotides, the CDR3 is TGCGCCAGCAGCCCGGGGACCTTCTCCTACGAGCAGTACTTC. Protein sequence: CASSPGTFSYEQYF.

V and J are TRBV19 and TRBJ1-5, with D unresolved. The germline gives CDR1 LNHDA, CDR2 SQIVND (reference sequence). This CDR3 comprises 17 residues. V was cut by 4 bases and J by 3 bases, with 19 bases left in between. CDR3 nucleotide sequence: TGTGCCAGTAGTACCCGAACTACCGACACGAACAATCAGCCCCAGCATTTT. Translated, it gives CASSTRTTDTNNQPQHF. The full variable domain, with the rest looked up from reference TRBV19 and TRBJ1-5, is DGGITQSPKYLFRKEGQNVTLSCEQNLNHDAMYWYRQDPGQGLRLIYYSQIVNDFQKGDIAEGYSVSREKKESFPLTVTSAQKNPTAFYLCASSTRTTDTNNQPQHFGDGTRLSIL.

This clone was picked up a small number of times. The V call is TRBV6-5, the J call TRBJ1-4, with D perhaps TRBD1 (5 bases). The length of the CDR3 is 14 residues. CDR1 and CDR2 from the germline V gene are MNHEY and SVGAGI. V gave up 0 bases and J gave up 7 bases, with 9 bases separating them. The CDR3 protein is CASSYSTVSEKLFF. CDR3 bases: TGTGCCAGCAGTTACTCGACAGTGAGTGAAAAACTGTTTTTT.

V is TRBV18 and J is TRBJ2-7; TRBD1 matches at 7 bases. The CDR3 extends over 12 amino acids. The V segment lost 6 bases and the J segment 3 bases; nucleotides outside the gene matches: 2. Germline V gene sequence: CDR1 KGHSH, CDR2 LQKENI. The CDR3 region is CASSWTGYEQYF. DNA for the CDR3: TGTGCCAGCTCGTGGACAGGCTACGAGCAGTACTTC.

The rearrangement uses TRBV6-5 and TRBJ2-5; TRBD1 matches at 7 bases. Germline V gene lookup returns CDR1 MNHEY and CDR2 SVGAGI. Trimming removed 6 bases from V and 2 bases from J; junction bases left unmatched: 9. The CDR3 is 15 residues long. CDR3 region: CASRSGTAFQETQYF. CDR3 DNA: TGTGCCAGCAGATCCGGGACAGCCTTTCAAGAGACCCAGTACTTC.

This chain uses TRBV6-1 with TRBJ2-2; TRBD1 agrees at 8 bases. Losses at the gene ends were 4 bases for V and 3 bases for J; bases not matched to a gene: 1. The CDR3 is 14 residues long. The germline V gene encodes CDR1 MNHNS and CDR2 SASEGT. The CDR3 nucleotides are TGTGCCAGCAGTGCAGGGGGCGACACCGGGGAGCTGTTTTTT. This gives the protein CASSAGGDTGELFF.

Only one count was recorded for this clone. This sequence joins TRBV2 and TRBJ1-4, with D possibly TRBD1 on 5 matching bases. The CDR3 length is 15 residues. Germline loops: CDR1 SNHLY, CDR2 FYNNEI. Trimming stripped 2 bases from V and 7 bases from J, with 14 bases between. CDR3 coding DNA: TGTGCCAGCAGTGAACCAAAGGGGTTTTTTGAAAAACTGTTTTTT. Encoded protein: CASSEPKGFFEKLFF.

V usage is TRBV5-1 and J usage is TRBJ2-5, with 13 positions matching TRBD2. Germline CDR1 is SGHRS and CDR2 is YFSETQ. The CDR3 has 18 residues. The V segment lost 2 bases and the J segment 5 bases; nucleotides outside the gene matches: 12. The CDR3 is CASSFNPLAGGILETQYF. CDR3 DNA: TGCGCCAGCAGCTTCAACCCACTAGCGGGGGGGATTTTGGAGACCCAGTACTTC.

This clone was seen a single time. The CDR3 DNA is TGTGCCAGTAGTATAGACCGGTCCGCAGGGTATTCACCCCTCCACTTT. Its translation is CASSIDRSAGYSPLHF. The chain uses TRBV19 and TRBJ1-6, with D possibly being TRBD1 (5 bases). The V gene's germline CDR1 is LNHDA and CDR2 SQIVND (reference sequence). Between the trimmed V and J ends, which lost 0 bases and 8 bases, there was a span of 14 bases. The CDR3 totals 16 residues.

V usage is TRBV6-5 and J usage is TRBJ2-7, with D perhaps matching TRBD2 (5 bases). This CDR3 is 14 amino acids long. Deletions cut 6 bases from V and 7 bases from J, with 19 bases between. The germline V gene encodes CDR1 MNHEY and CDR2 SVGAGI. CDR3 in amino acids: CASRFFEEGGEQYF. In DNA form, the CDR3 reads TGTGCCAGCAGGTTTTTCGAGGAAGGCGGGGAGCAGTACTTC.

The chain has TRBV11-2 and TRBJ2-1, with D possibly TRBD1 on 6 matching bases. Germline CDR1 SGHAT, CDR2 FQNNGV. The V and J ends lost 5 bases and 2 bases respectively, with 16 bases between them. The CDR3 loop spans 16 amino acids. In nucleotides, the CDR3 is TGTGCCAGCAGCCTAACCAGACAGGAGACCTACAATGAGCAGTTCTTC. Translated: CASSLTRQETYNEQFF.

The V gene is TRBV7-2, the J gene TRBJ2-5; 9 bases map to TRBD1. This CDR3 has 16 residues. The germline V gene has CDR1 SGHTA and CDR2 FQGNSA. V was pared by 4 bases and J by 4 bases, with 10 bases of the junction left unmatched. Here the CDR3 DNA reads TGTGCCAGCAGCTCTTCGGGACAGGGATTGCTAGAGACCCAGTACTTC. Residues: CASSSSGQGLLETQYF.

Only one count was recorded for this clone. This chain connects TRBV11-3 to TRBJ1-2; 9 nucleotides align to TRBD1. Germline loops: CDR1 SGHNT, CDR2 YENEEA. The CDR3 is 15 residues long. Germline trimming cut 5 bases from V and 4 bases from J; bases unmatched to any gene: 8. Here the CDR3 DNA reads TGTGCCAGCAGCCCCCCACAGGGGGCGGGCTATGGCTACACCTTC. Translation: CASSPPQGAGYGYTF.